Listed here are 22 T cell receptor beta chains from one sample, sequenced in a study of long-term antiretroviral therapy in people with HIV. Version v3.0 of the immunoSEQ assay was performed at survey level. Assay: immunoSEQ multiplex PCR; the TCRdb copy retains only in-frame clones and omits some. The sample yields roughly 21,000 clones, around three quarters seen once. Sequences were derived from unsorted PBMCs, sampled 4.1 years after starting antiretroviral therapy. Receptors originate from a middle-aged woman with HIV.

The rearrangement joins TRBV7-9 to TRBJ2-5; D perhaps matches TRBD2 (5 bases). Between the trimmed V and J ends, which lost 3 bases and 2 bases, there was a span of 7 bases. The CDR3 has 13 amino acids. Per the germline V gene, CDR1 is SEHNR and CDR2 is FQNEAQ (reference sequence). CDR3 coding DNA: TGTGCCAGCAGCTTCCGGGGACAAGAGACCCAGTACTTC. As protein: CASSFRGQETQYF.

This chain connects TRBV18 to TRBJ1-1; D remains unclear. V lost 2 bases and J lost 2, with 9 bases in between. The CDR3 contains 14 residues. Looked up from germline, CDR1 is KGHSH and CDR2 is LQKENI. The CDR3 is CASSPIGLNTEAFF. CDR3 bases: TGTGCCAGCTCACCAATCGGGCTTAACACTGAAGCTTTCTTT.

In its sample, this clone was seen a few times. The J gene is TRBJ2-7, the V gene TRBV2, with 8 bases fitting TRBD1. CDR1 is SNHLY, CDR2 FYNNEI, per germline. CDR3 length: 14 residues. After removal of 3 bases from V and 1 base from J, the junction contained 2 bases not matched to a gene. CDR3 in amino acids: CASSEGDRSYEQYF. The CDR3 nucleotides read TGTGCCAGCAGTGAGGGGGACAGGTCCTACGAGCAGTACTTC.

The rearrangement links TRBV5-1 to TRBJ2-5; 8 nucleotides match TRBD1. With V trimmed by 4 bases and J by 1 base, 3 bases remained unmatched. The CDR3 totals 14 residues. Germline CDR1 is SGHRS and CDR2 is YFSETQ. The CDR3 here is CASSQGQGQETQYF. The CDR3 DNA sequence: TGCGCCAGCAGCCAAGGACAGGGCCAAGAGACCCAGTACTTC.

The J gene is TRBJ2-1, the V gene TRBV15; D remains unclear. Deletions cut 0 bases from V and 5 bases from J, with 8 bases between. The CDR3 consists of 14 residues. CDR1 LNHNV and CDR2 YYDKDF come from the germline V gene (reference sequence). The CDR3 protein is CATSRELNDNEQFF. The CDR3 region has the DNA TGTGCCACCAGCAGAGAACTTAATGACAATGAGCAGTTCTTC.

This chain links TRBV9 with TRBJ2-5; D is unclear. The CDR3 covers 18 residues. Trimming shortened V by 3 bases and J by 2 bases, and 23 bases separated the two germline ends. The germline V gene encodes CDR1 SGDLS and CDR2 YYNGEE. CDR3: CASSANWASFKDQETQYF. The DNA of the CDR3 is TGTGCCAGCAGCGCCAACTGGGCCTCGTTCAAAGATCAAGAGACCCAGTACTTC.

The rearrangement uses TRBV6-1 and TRBJ1-5; D is unclear. Germline-derived CDR1 and CDR2 are MNHNS and SASEGT. This CDR3 has 14 amino acids. Trimming took 3 bases from V and 6 from J, leaving 12 bases between them. CDR3 residues: CASSDRSRSQPQHF. CDR3 nucleotide sequence: TGTGCCAGCAGTGACAGGTCTCGGAGTCAGCCCCAGCATTTT.

This rearrangement joins TRBV5-1 to TRBJ1-2, with TRBD1 matching 7 bases. Germline CDR1 is SGHRS and CDR2 is YFSETQ. Trimming took 4 bases from V and 7 from J; bases not matched to a gene: 10. The CDR3 contains 14 residues. For the CDR3, the DNA is TGCGCCAGCAGCCCTGGACAGGTTCTATTTGGCTACACCTTC. Translated: CASSPGQVLFGYTF.

This chain links TRBV27 with TRBJ2-3; 11 nucleotides align to TRBD2. The CDR3 is 16 residues long. Trimming at V came to 5 bases and at J to 2 bases, leaving 6 bases not matched to a gene. The germline CDR1 and CDR2 sequences are MNHEY and SMNVEV (reference sequence). The CDR3 nucleotides are TGTGCCAGCAGTCCACTAGCGGGGGCTATCACAGATACGCAGTATTTT. As protein: CASSPLAGAITDTQYF.

This sequence joins TRBV7-9 and TRBJ1-1, with D possibly being TRBD1 (5 bases). The V gene lost 2 bases and the J gene lost 4 bases, with 11 bases spanning the gap. From germline, CDR1 is SEHNR and CDR2 FQNEAQ (reference sequence). The CDR3 consists of 14 residues. As DNA, the CDR3 is TGTGCCAGCAGCTTATGGGGCGGGGCCACTGAAGCTTTCTTT. It codes for CASSLWGGATEAFF.

The chain links TRBV7-9 to TRBJ1-3; 8 bases line up with TRBD1. Trimming at V came to 8 bases and at J to 4 bases, leaving 10 bases not matched to a gene. The CDR3 consists of 15 residues. Germline CDR1 is SEHNR and CDR2 is FQNEAQ (reference sequence). In DNA, the CDR3 is TGTGCCAGCCAACTCCAGGGGGCGCTCGGAAACACCATATATTTT. This gives the protein CASQLQGALGNTIYF.

The V call is TRBV2, the J call TRBJ2-7, with D perhaps matching TRBD1 or TRBD2 (6 bases each). The V end was cut by 5 bases, the J end by 3 bases, with 20 bases between. Looked up from germline, CDR1 is SNHLY and CDR2 is FYNNEI. The CDR3 totals 16 residues. CDR3 sequence reads: CASSPMWIQGGYEQYF. The CDR3 DNA follows: TGTGCCAGCAGTCCCATGTGGATACAGGGAGGCTACGAGCAGTACTTC.

The J gene is TRBJ1-2, the V gene TRBV6-6; D unclear. This CDR3 contains 13 residues. The V end was cut by 5 bases, the J end by 4 bases, with 11 bases between. Germline assignment: CDR1 MNHNY and CDR2 SVGAGI (reference sequence). The CDR3 reads CASSTGILYGYTF. Here the CDR3 DNA reads TGTGCCAGCAGTACGGGTATTCTCTATGGCTACACCTTC.

This clone was detected a few times. At one end the junction does not follow the germline gene, possibly because of a read error. The chain carries TRBV7-9 and TRBJ2-6, with 9 bases that match TRBD1. Per germline, CDR1 SEHNR and CDR2 FQNEAQ (reference sequence). The CDR3 has 13 residues. The CDR3 bases are TGTGCCAGCAGCCCGACAGGGGGCAACGTCCTGACTTTC. Its translation is CASSPTGGNVLTF.

V and J are TRBV10-1 and TRBJ2-1; 7 nucleotides line up with TRBD2. Per the germline V gene, CDR1 is WNHNN and CDR2 is SYGVQD (reference sequence). V lost 0 bases, J lost 5 bases, and 4 bases stayed unmatched. The CDR3 length is 15 residues. CDR3 bases: TGCGCCAGCAGTGAGTCCCTAGCGGCAAACAATGAGCAGTTCTTC. Amino acids: CASSESLAANNEQFF.

The chain has TRBV6-5 and TRBJ1-4; D remains ambiguous. CDR1 is MNHEY, CDR2 SVGAGI, per germline. The CDR3 consists of 12 residues. With 0 bases removed from V and 7 bases from J, the gap between germline ends came to 3 bases. The CDR3 DNA sequence: TGTGCCAGCAGTTACTCGGGTGAAAAACTGTTTTTT. As protein: CASSYSGEKLFF.

This clone was counted once. The chain is built from TRBV7-6 and TRBJ2-3; 7 positions match TRBD1. The V gene end was trimmed by 1 base and the J gene end by 6 bases; junction bases not matched to a gene: 7. Germline V gene lookup returns CDR1 SGHVS and CDR2 FNYEAQ. CDR3 size: 15 residues. CDR3 DNA: TGTGCCAGCAGCTTAGTGGGACAGAGGTCGGATACGCAGTATTTT. It yields the protein CASSLVGQRSDTQYF.

The chain employs TRBV7-9 and TRBJ1-4; D is undetermined. There are 14 residues in the CDR3. Per the germline V gene, CDR1 is SEHNR and CDR2 is FQNEAQ (reference sequence). V was pared by 2 bases and J by 3 bases, with 7 bases between. CDR3 residues: CASSLKQPNEKLFF. The DNA of the CDR3 is TGTGCCAGCAGCTTAAAACAGCCTAATGAAAAACTGTTTTTT.

This chain links TRBV9 with TRBJ1-4; 11 bases line up with TRBD1. Germline V gene sequence: CDR1 SGDLS, CDR2 YYNGEE. The CDR3 extends over 15 amino acids. The V segment lost 4 bases and the J segment 7 bases; nucleotides outside the gene matches: 6. Here the CDR3 DNA reads TGTGCCAGCAGCACCCGGACAGGGGGCGGTGAAAAACTGTTTTTT. It is translated as CASSTRTGGGEKLFF.

This clone was detected once. The chain combines TRBV5-6 with TRBJ1-6; 11 bases line up with TRBD1. The CDR3 totals 15 residues. J lost 10 bases, V lost 9 bases, and 12 bases had no gene match. Germline CDR1 and CDR2: SGHDT and YYEEEE. CDR3 in amino acids: CATGSGTGGRSPLHF. CDR3 in DNA: TGTGCCACCGGCTCCGGGACAGGGGGTCGGTCACCCCTCCACTTT. Supplemented by reference TRBV5-6 and TRBJ1-6, the full variable domain reads DAGVTQSPTHLIKTRGQQVTLRCSPKSGHDTVSWYQQALGQGPQFIFQYYEEEERQRGNFPDRFSGHQFPNYSSELNVNALLLGDSALYLCATGSGTGGRSPLHFGNGTRLTVT.

The chain links TRBV4-3 to TRBJ2-3; no firm D call. Germline-derived CDR1 and CDR2 are LGHNA and YSLEER. Trimming shortened V by 0 bases and J by 6 bases, and 16 bases separated the two germline ends. The CDR3 runs 16 residues. The CDR3 DNA sequence: TGCGCCAGCAGCCAAGATGCGGTAGCATTGGGGGATACGCAGTATTTT. Amino acids: CASSQDAVALGDTQYF.

The J gene is TRBJ1-1, the V gene TRBV29-1, with 11 positions matching TRBD1. With V trimmed by 7 bases and J by 11 bases, 18 bases remained unmatched. CDR1 and CDR2 from the germline V gene are SQVTM and ANQGSEA. The CDR3 loop spans 15 amino acids. CDR3 amino acids: CSGEYRDRGRWWAFF. DNA of the CDR3: TGCAGCGGAGAATACCGGGACAGGGGGAGGTGGTGGGCTTTCTTT.